This T cell receptor beta chain was profiled in a study of T cells in Graves' hyperthyroidism and ophthalmopathy. Study results and limitations: Most clonotypes expanded in the thyroid (above 0.001) were also present in blood. For ophthalmopathy, model prediction preceded onset by a median 6.5 months.

Deletions cut 1 base from V and 7 bases from J, with 19 bases between. Germline loops: CDR1 MGHRA, CDR2 YSYEKL. The CDR3 is made up of 16 amino acids. RNA transcripts yielded amplified TCR beta CDR3 regions. The HTBI primer set was used in a first-round RT-PCR of the TCR CDR3. TCRdb re-called the multiplex PCR reads through MiXCR, storing one row per CDR3 protein. This sample carries 450,000 to 650,000 distinct CDR3 sequences, 13% to 15% of them seen once, and the ten largest clones take roughly 7%. With respect to this clonotype: Its specificity is not known.

Ophthalmopathy patients had moderate-to-severe active disease, CAS ≥3, NOSPECS ≥4, and disease duration under 3 months. The diagnostic basis comprised clinical symptoms, serum thyroxine and TRAb, thyroid ultrasound and orbital computed tomography. Sequences were obtained from blood. The origin of this receptor is a woman between 18 and 29 years old with Graves' ophthalmopathy. The chain has TRBV4-1 and TRBJ1-1, with unresolved D. The CDR3 is CASSQGFTSADHEAFF. The CDR3 bases are TGCGCCAGCAGCCAAGGCTTTACTTCGGCGGACCATGAAGCTTTCTTT.